The 5 T cell receptor beta chains given below trace back to one sample, sequenced in a study of control samples from healthy donors and cancer patients. Profiled with immunoSEQ multiplex PCR; TCRdb holds only in-frame clones, not every one. The data contain roughly 54,000 clones, 95% to 96% of them seen just once; the ten biggest clones take up approximately 1.9%. Specimen: blood. These TCRs come from a young woman in good health.

The chain links TRBV5-1 to TRBJ2-3; 7 nucleotides match TRBD2. Trimming removed 4 bases from V and 1 base from J; junction bases left unmatched: 6. CDR1 and CDR2 from the germline V gene are SGHRS and YFSETQ. The CDR3 loop spans 15 amino acids. In DNA form, the CDR3 reads TGCGCCAGCAGCGGCGGACTAGTAGGCACAGATACGCAGTATTTT. This encodes CASSGGLVGTDTQYF. The full variable domain, rest sourced from reference TRBV5-1 and TRBJ2-3, is KAGVTQTPRYLIKTRGQQVTLSCSPISGHRSVSWYQQTPGQGLQFLFEYFSETQRNKGNFPGRFSGRQFSNSRSEMNVSTLELGDSALYLCASSGGLVGTDTQYFGPGTRLTVL.

CDR3 region: CASSSERDRLFTEAFF. In nucleotides, the CDR3 is TGTGCCAGCAGTTCCGAACGGGACAGACTATTCACTGAAGCTTTCTTT. V gene TRBV6-5 combines with J gene TRBJ1-1; TRBD1 agrees at 7 bases. Germline CDR1 and CDR2: MNHEY and SVGAGI. The CDR3 has 16 residues. J was trimmed by 4 bases and V by 4 bases; bases with no gene match: 12.

This rearrangement joins TRBV12-3 or TRBV12-4 to TRBJ2-2; D unresolved. This CDR3 spans 12 amino acids. Trimming took off 5 bases at V and 7 bases at J, with 8 bases between the two ends. This chain's CDR3 is CASSPGVGELFF. The CDR3 DNA reads TGTGCCAGCAGTCCTGGGGTCGGGGAGCTGTTTTTT.

The rearrangement uses TRBV28 and TRBJ1-3; 7 bases line up with TRBD1. Germline CDR1 and CDR2: MDHEN and SYDVKM. V shed 5 bases, J shed 4 bases, and the junction held 11 bases outside the gene matches. The CDR3 has 16 residues. The CDR3 loop is CASSPDDRASGNTIYF. Written as DNA, the CDR3 is TGTGCCAGCAGTCCAGATGACAGGGCCTCCGGAAACACCATATATTTT.

The V and J genes are TRBV7-6 and TRBJ1-2; TRBD1 aligns across 7 bases. This CDR3 has 14 residues. The V gene's germline CDR1 is SGHVS and CDR2 FNYEAQ. With 5 bases clipped from V and 3 bases from J, the junction kept 6 bases outside the gene matches. The DNA of the CDR3 is TGTGCCAGCAGCCCCAGGGGGAGAGACTATGGCTACACCTTC. It is translated as CASSPRGRDYGYTF. Looking up the rest from reference TRBV7-6 and TRBJ1-2 gives the full variable domain: GAGVSQSPRYKVTKRGQDVALRCDPISGHVSLYWYRQALGQGPEFLTYFNYEAQQDKSGLPNDRFSAERPEGSISTLTIQRTEQRDSAMYRCASSPRGRDYGYTFGSGTRLTVV.